This is a list of T cell receptor beta chains from one sample in a study of T-cell memory formation after mild COVID-19. TCRdb itself ran the 5' RACE reads through MiXCR, one entry per CDR3 protein. Here the sample spans 300,000 to 400,000 distinct CDR3 sequences, around 27% being singletons. The sample comprised PBMCs or a T cell subset sorted from them (not recorded which). The receptor set was obtained from an adult woman who had mild COVID-19 (a few samples of this study predate the infection). Cell type and time point are not known. Each CDR3 is given with its conserved first and last residue. The D gene is left open where the match is weak. Size tells how often a clone was seen (once, few, many) or the class of an expanded clone, and some rows leave it out.

j_call v_call d_call clone_size cdr3_nt cdr3_aa
TRBJ2-1 TRBV27 TRBD2 . TGTGCCAGCAGTTGGCGGGGGGAGCAGTTCTTC CASSWRGEQFF
TRBJ2-7 TRBV12-3/TRBV12-4 . few TGTGCCAGCAGTCTACAGCGCTACGAGCAGTACTTC CASSLQRYEQYF
TRBJ2-7 TRBV3-1 . few TGTGCCAGCAGCCAAGATTTAGGGTCTGGTGGCGAGCAGTACTTC CASSQDLGSGGEQYF
TRBJ1-2 TRBV24-1 . . TGTGCCACCAGTGACCGATATACAAGGGGCTACACCTTC CATSDRYTRGYTF
TRBJ2-5 TRBV7-2 . . TGTGCCAGCAGCCGGGGGAGGAGGACGGCCATCCAAGAGACCCAGTACTTC CASSRGRRTAIQETQYF
TRBJ2-2 TRBV5-4 . . TGTGCCAGCAGCTTGGCATTCGGGACTGCGAACACCGGGGAGCTGTTTTTT CASSLAFGTANTGELFF
TRBJ2-5 TRBV24-1 . few TGTGCCACCAGTGATCCCCCGGGAGCCCGCGCGGAGACCCAGTACTTC CATSDPPGARAETQYF
TRBJ2-3 TRBV30 . few TGTGCCTGGAGTGTAGGGGGAGATACGCAGTATTTT CAWSVGGDTQYF
TRBJ2-7 TRBV7-2 . few TGTGCCAGCAGCTTATGGGCGGCTTACGAGCAGTACTTC CASSLWAAYEQYF
TRBJ2-5 TRBV12-3/TRBV12-4 . few TGTGCCAGCAGTTTAGCGCTAAGAGGAAGAGAGACCCAGTACTTC CASSLALRGRETQYF
TRBJ2-1 TRBV2 TRBD2 . TGTGCCAGCAGTGCCGGCGCGGGAGGGCCCGGTGAGCAGTTCTTC CASSAGAGGPGEQFF
TRBJ1-1 TRBV29-1 . . TGCAGCGTTGAATGGGACACTGAAGCTTTCTTT CSVEWDTEAFF
TRBJ2-7 TRBV6-2/TRBV6-3 TRBD2 . TGTGCCAGCAGTTACTCGCCAAATAGCGGGAGCTACGAGCAGTACTTC CASSYSPNSGSYEQYF
TRBJ2-2 TRBV29-1 . . TGCAGCACAATGGTATCACCTACCAACACCGGGGAGCTGTTTTTT CSTMVSPTNTGELFF
TRBJ2-7 TRBV27 . . TGTGCCAGCAGTATAGGACCACGGCAGTACTTC CASSIGPRQYF
TRBJ2-6 TRBV5-5 . few TGTGCCAGCAGCTCCCGGACAGCAACTGGGGCCAACGTCCTGACTTTC CASSSRTATGANVLTF
TRBJ2-5 TRBV7-3 TRBD2 few TGTGCCAGCAGCTTACTAGCGGGAGTGGGAGAGACCCAGTACTTC CASSLLAGVGETQYF
TRBJ1-1 TRBV4-2 . . TGTGCCAGCAGCCAAATGCAGATGAACACTGAAGCTTTCTTT CASSQMQMNTEAFF
TRBJ1-2 TRBV11-2 TRBD1 . TGTGCCAGCAGCTTATATCGACAGGGCCTGAAGTATGGCTACACCTTC CASSLYRQGLKYGYTF
TRBJ2-6 TRBV7-8 . . TGTGCCAGCAGCTTAGCTTGGTCGCGGGCCGGATATCTGAGCTCTGGGGCCAACGTCCTGACTTTC CASSLAWSRAGYLSSGANVLTF
TRBJ1-1 TRBV29-1 TRBD1 few TGCAGCGTTGAGGGGACAGGAGTTAACACTGAAGCTTTCTTT CSVEGTGVNTEAFF
TRBJ2-5 TRBV7-2 TRBD2 . TGTGCCACCAGCCGTAGGTTGCCTAGCGGGGTGCAGGAGACCCAGTACTTC CATSRRLPSGVQETQYF
TRBJ2-2 TRBV20-1 TRBD2 many TGCAGTGCTAGAGATAGCGGGATGGGCACCGGGGAGCTGTTTTTT CSARDSGMGTGELFF
TRBJ2-7 TRBV5-6 . few TGTGCCAGCAGCTTGGCCGGATACTACGAGCAGTACTTC CASSLAGYYEQYF
TRBJ1-1 TRBV20-1 . . TGCAGTGCTCAACTAGGGCACCCGAACACTGAAGCTTTCTTT CSAQLGHPNTEAFF
TRBJ1-5 TRBV6-1 . . TGTGCCAGCAGGGACGCAAAAAATCAGCCCCAGCATTTT CASRDAKNQPQHF
TRBJ2-2 TRBV14 . . TGTGCCAGCAGCCAGATGCAGGGCCTAACCGGGGAGCTGTTTTTT CASSQMQGLTGELFF
TRBJ2-7 TRBV7-9 TRBD1 . TGTGCCAGCAGCTTAGGACCCTCGAGGGACAGGCCACCCTACGAGCAGTACTTC CASSLGPSRDRPPYEQYF
TRBJ1-5 TRBV5-1 . . TGCGCCAGCAGCTTAGCGGCTCCGGGTGGGATCAGGGACAATCAGCCCCAGCATTTT CASSLAAPGGIRDNQPQHF
TRBJ2-1 TRBV24-1 TRBD2 . TGTGCCACCAGTGGCCTCATCGGGACTAGCGGGTTTAATGAGCAGTTCTTC CATSGLIGTSGFNEQFF
TRBJ2-5 TRBV7-2 TRBD2 . TGTGCCAGCAGCTTAGGTGGCGGGGGGGGAGAGACCCAGTACTTC CASSLGGGGGETQYF
TRBJ1-2 TRBV18 TRBD1 . TGTGCCAGCTCACCCCTCGGATGGACAGGGGGGTTTAACTATGGCTACACCTTC CASSPLGWTGGFNYGYTF
TRBJ2-7 TRBV20-1 . few TGCAGTGCTAGAGACGACCGCTCCTACGAGCAGTACTTC CSARDDRSYEQYF
TRBJ1-1 TRBV12-3/TRBV12-4 . . TGTGCCAGCAGTTTAGTGGGGGGCGGTTTAACGTCGGTAGCTTTCTTT CASSLVGGGLTSVAFF
TRBJ1-5 TRBV12-5 . once TGTGCTAGTGGTTTGGTAATCGGGAGACAGCGGAGAAACTATTATAGCAATCAGCCCCAGCATTTT CASGLVIGRQRRNYYSNQPQHF
TRBJ2-1 TRBV10-3 TRBD1 . TGTGCCATCAAGGACAGGGAGTCCTACAATGAGCAGTTCTTC CAIKDRESYNEQFF
TRBJ1-1 TRBV3-1 . . TGTGCCAGCAGCCGAACCCGGACACTGAACACTGAAGCTTTCTTT CASSRTRTLNTEAFF
TRBJ1-4 TRBV29-1 TRBD1 . TGCAGCGTTGAAGAATGGACAGGGGCGGAAAAACTGTTTTTT CSVEEWTGAEKLFF
TRBJ2-1 TRBV5-1 TRBD2 few TGCGCCAGCAGCTACGGGACTAGCGGGGGCTCCTACAATGAGCAGTTCTTC CASSYGTSGGSYNEQFF
TRBJ1-5 TRBV18 TRBD1 . TGTGCCAGCTCACCCGGGACAGGGGGCACTCAGCCCCAGCATTTT CASSPGTGGTQPQHF
TRBJ1-2 TRBV5-1 TRBD1 few TGCGCCAGCAGCTTTGAGGGGGACAGACCGCCCTATGGCTACACCTTC CASSFEGDRPPYGYTF
TRBJ2-7 TRBV24-1 . . TGTGCCACCAGTGATGGACAGACCTACGAGCAGTACTTC CATSDGQTYEQYF
TRBJ1-6 TRBV30 . . TGTGCCTGGAGTGAATACATTAATTCACCCCTCCACTTT CAWSEYINSPLHF
TRBJ2-2 TRBV5-1 . few TGCGCCAGCAGGGAGGGCACCGGGGAGCTGTTTTTT CASREGTGELFF
TRBJ2-3 TRBV4-2 TRBD2 . TGTGCCAGCAGCCCGAGGAGCGGGATGAGCACAGATACGCAGTATTTT CASSPRSGMSTDTQYF
TRBJ1-1 TRBV7-9 . few TGTGCCAGCAGCTTCGGCAGCTTGAACACTGAAGCTTTCTTT CASSFGSLNTEAFF
TRBJ2-1 TRBV12-3/TRBV12-4 TRBD2 many TGTGCCAGCAGTTTGGGACTAGCGGGGGGGCCCAATGAGCAGTTCTTC CASSLGLAGGPNEQFF
TRBJ2-2 TRBV24-1 . . TGTGCCGTTGTCGGGGACACCGGGGAGCTGTTTTTT CAVVGDTGELFF
TRBJ1-5 TRBV15 . . TGTGCCACCAAGCGGGGATACAATCAGCCCCAGCATTTT CATKRGYNQPQHF
TRBJ1-2 TRBV20-1 . few TGCAGTGCTAGCCCGGGACACCTAGTAGATGGCTACACCTTC CSASPGHLVDGYTF
TRBJ1-2 TRBV6-5 TRBD1 . TGTGCCAGCAGTTATTTTGGACAGGGGGCGGATGGCTACACCTTC CASSYFGQGADGYTF
TRBJ2-7 TRBV21-1 . . TGTGCCAGCAGCAAAAGAGACTACGAGCAGTACTTC CASSKRDYEQYF